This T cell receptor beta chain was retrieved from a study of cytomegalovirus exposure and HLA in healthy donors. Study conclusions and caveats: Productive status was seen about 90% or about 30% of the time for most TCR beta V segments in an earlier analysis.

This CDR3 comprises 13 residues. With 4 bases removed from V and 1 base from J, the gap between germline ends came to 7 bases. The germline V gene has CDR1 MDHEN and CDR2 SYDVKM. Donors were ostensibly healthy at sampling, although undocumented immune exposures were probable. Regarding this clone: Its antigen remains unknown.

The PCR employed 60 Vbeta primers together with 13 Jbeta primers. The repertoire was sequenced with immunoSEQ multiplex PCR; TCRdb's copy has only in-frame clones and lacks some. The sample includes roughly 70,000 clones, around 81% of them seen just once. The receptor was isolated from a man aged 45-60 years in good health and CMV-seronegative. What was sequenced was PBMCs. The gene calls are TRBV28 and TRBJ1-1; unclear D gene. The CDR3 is CASSYFSNTEAFF. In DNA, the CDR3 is TGTGCCAGCAGTTATTTCTCGAACACTGAAGCTTTCTTT. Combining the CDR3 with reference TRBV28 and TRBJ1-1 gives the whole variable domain DVKVTQSSRYLVKRTGEKVFLECVQDMDHENMFWYRQDPGLGLRLIYFSYDVKMKEKGDIPEGYSVSREKKERFSLILESASTNQTSMYLCASSYFSNTEAFFGQGTRLTVV.